A single sample gave rise to the 14 T cell receptor beta chains below, sequenced in a study of cytomegalovirus exposure and HLA in healthy donors. The PCR used 60 Vbeta and 13 Jbeta primers. The method was immunoSEQ multiplex PCR; TCRdb's version includes in-frame clones alone and lacks a portion of them. The table has 95,000 to 110,000 clones, approximately 76% seen once; the top ten hold roughly 2%. Sequenced: PBMCs. These receptors came from a young man in good health and CMV-seronegative.

The chain uses TRBV28 and TRBJ2-7; 7 bases agree with TRBD1. With V trimmed by 6 bases and J by 2 bases, 7 bases remained unmatched. The length of the CDR3 is 14 residues. Per the germline V gene, CDR1 is MDHEN and CDR2 is SYDVKM. Here the CDR3 DNA reads TGTGCCAGCAGCCAACAGGGGACGGCCTACGAGCAGTACTTC. It is translated as CASSQQGTAYEQYF.

This clone was counted between two and nine times. The V gene is TRBV6-5, the J gene TRBJ1-1; 10 bases align to TRBD1. The V segment lost 8 bases and the J segment 0 bases; nucleotides outside the gene matches: 6. CDR1 and CDR2 from the germline V gene are MNHEY and SVGAGI. There are 15 residues in the CDR3. CDR3 region: CASCPGQGVNTEAFF. The CDR3 region has the DNA TGTGCCAGCTGCCCCGGACAGGGGGTGAACACTGAAGCTTTCTTT.

A few counts support this clone. V and J are TRBV6-1 and TRBJ1-1; 7 bases line up with TRBD1. This CDR3 is 14 amino acids long. Germline V gene lookup returns CDR1 MNHNS and CDR2 SASEGT. The V and J ends lost 6 bases and 4 bases, in that order; junction bases with no gene match: 8. The CDR3 protein is CASSATGSATEAFF. In DNA form, the CDR3 reads TGTGCCAGCAGCGCGACAGGGAGCGCCACTGAAGCTTTCTTT.

The CDR3 nucleotides are TGTGCCAGCAGTTACGCGGAGGGAAGAGATTACGAGCAGTACTTC. Amino acid sequence: CASSYAEGRDYEQYF. The V and J genes are TRBV6-5 and TRBJ2-7; a possible D gene is TRBD2 (6 bases). Germline loops: CDR1 MNHEY, CDR2 SVGAGI. V lost 2 bases and J lost 4, with 15 bases in between. The CDR3 covers 15 residues.

This clone was found a few times. The chain combines TRBV4-1 with TRBJ2-5; D gene ambiguous. The V gene lost 1 base and the J gene lost 1 base, with 13 bases spanning the gap. Germline V CDR1 and CDR2: MGHRA, YSYEKL. The CDR3 contains 16 residues. CDR3 sequence reads: CASSQVNLVAQETQYF. In DNA form, the CDR3 reads TGCGCCAGCAGCCAAGTTAACCTCGTGGCCCAAGAGACCCAGTACTTC.

The chain couples TRBV2 to TRBJ1-1, with D maybe TRBD1 (6 bases). CDR1 is SNHLY and CDR2 is FYNNEI in the germline V gene. The CDR3 has 15 residues. V gave up 5 bases and J gave up 4 bases, with 17 bases separating them. The CDR3 DNA is TGTGCCAGCAGTCTAAACAAGGGGGTCGGCACTGAAGCTTTCTTT. Protein product: CASSLNKGVGTEAFF. Based on the CDR3 plus reference TRBV2 and TRBJ1-1, the full variable domain is EPEVTQTPSHQVTQMGQEVILRCVPISNHLYFYWYRQILGQKVEFLVSFYNNEISEKSEIFDDQFSVERPDGSNFTLKIRSTKLEDSAMYFCASSLNKGVGTEAFFGQGTRLTVV.

The J gene is TRBJ1-2, the V gene TRBV5-1; 9 bases fit TRBD1. The V and J ends lost 0 bases and 7 bases, in that order; junction bases with no gene match: 13. Germline V gives CDR1 SGHRS, CDR2 YFSETQ. This CDR3 comprises 17 residues. CDR3 bases: TGCGCCAGCAGCTTGGCGACTACAGGGGGCCTCTCAGGTGGCTACACCTTC. This gives the protein CASSLATTGGLSGGYTF.

This chain links TRBV7-6 with TRBJ1-2; 7 bases are shared with TRBD1. The CDR3 spans 17 residues. CDR1 and CDR2 from the germline V gene are SGHVS and FNYEAQ. V shed 0 bases, J shed 0 bases, and the junction held 7 bases outside the gene matches. CDR3 protein: CASSLATGRGANYGYTF. Written as DNA, the CDR3 is TGTGCCAGCAGCTTAGCGACAGGGCGGGGGGCTAACTATGGCTACACCTTC.

This clone was counted once. The rearrangement links TRBV13 to TRBJ2-7; D perhaps matches TRBD2 (6 bases). Germline CDR1 PRHDT, CDR2 FYEKMQ (reference sequence). V gave up 6 bases and J gave up 1 base, with 7 bases separating them. This CDR3 comprises 12 residues. The CDR3 spells CASSGTSYEQYF. The CDR3 DNA sequence: TGTGCCAGCAGTGGGACTTCCTACGAGCAGTACTTC.

Remarks on this clone: The sample carries other DNA sequences with the same CDR3. The CDR3 protein is CASSPGARETQYF. The CDR3 nucleotides are TGTGCCAGCTCACCTGGGGCCCGAGAGACCCAGTACTTC. This chain links TRBV18 with TRBJ2-5; D is perhaps TRBD1 (5 bases). Trimming pared 3 bases from V and 4 bases from J, leaving 9 bases between. CDR1 and CDR2 (germline): KGHSH, LQKENI. This CDR3 has 13 residues. Based on the CDR3 plus reference TRBV18 and TRBJ2-5, the full variable domain is NAGVMQNPRHLVRRRGQEARLRCSPMKGHSHVYWYRQLPEEGLKFMVYLQKENIIDESGMPKERFSAEFPKEGPSILRIQQVVRGDSAAYFCASSPGARETQYFGPGTRLLVL.

The J gene is TRBJ1-4, the V gene TRBV7-6, with D maybe TRBD1 (5 bases). Germline values: CDR1 SGHVS, CDR2 FNYEAQ. CDR3 length: 15 amino acids. Trimming left V 5 bases short and J 4 bases short, with 14 bases between. CDR3 sequence (DNA): TGTGCCAGCAGCCCCCGACAGACCCTTAATGAAAAACTGTTTTTT. Translated, it gives CASSPRQTLNEKLFF. Drawing the rest from reference TRBV7-6 and TRBJ1-4, the complete variable domain is GAGVSQSPRYKVTKRGQDVALRCDPISGHVSLYWYRQALGQGPEFLTYFNYEAQQDKSGLPNDRFSAERPEGSISTLTIQRTEQRDSAMYRCASSPRQTLNEKLFFGSGTQLSVL.

This chain uses TRBV7-6 with TRBJ2-3; 11 nucleotides line up with TRBD2. The trim removed 2 bases at V and 5 bases at J, leaving 24 bases unmatched. Germline CDR1 and CDR2: SGHVS and FNYEAQ. This CDR3 region has 22 residues. The CDR3 DNA sequence: TGTGCCAGCAGCTTAATTCCCCCTCGGGTACTAGCGGGGGCCACCGGGAGAGATACGCAGTATTTT. This translates into CASSLIPPRVLAGATGRDTQYF.

This clone has a single count. The chain couples TRBV27 to TRBJ2-5; perhaps TRBD2 as D (5 bases). TRBJ2-7 matches the DNA end more closely, so the J call is doubtful. Germline CDR1 MNHEY, CDR2 SMNVEV (reference sequence). The CDR3 covers 15 residues. The CDR3: CASSLDSGIFYEQYF. DNA of the CDR3: TGTGCCAGCAGTCTAGATTCCGGGATCTTCTACGAGCAGTACTTC.

The genes are TRBV27 and TRBJ2-5; weak D call: TRBD2 (7 bases). Germline CDR1 MNHEY, CDR2 SMNVEV (reference sequence). This CDR3 region has 18 residues. Trimming removed 3 bases at V and 2 bases at J, with 22 bases between. The CDR3 sequence: CASSFSSLRGGPQETQYF. For the CDR3, the DNA is TGTGCCAGCAGTTTTTCAAGTCTCAGGGGAGGGCCGCAAGAGACCCAGTACTTC.